The subject of this entry is one T cell receptor (beta chain). These data come from a study of blood T cell repertoires in COVID-19. Across the study: Whether acute or convalescent, the COVID-19 samples came from the United States, Italy and Spain. T cells, B-cell-depleted T cells, or PBMCs supplied cDNA or gDNA.

This CDR3 region has 17 residues. The germline V gene encodes CDR1 SGHRS and CDR2 YFSETQ. Germline trimming cut 4 bases from V and 2 bases from J; bases unmatched to any gene: 11. Followed over time, Seattle patients had been enrolled while infection was active. Generated by immunoSEQ multiplex PCR, the TCRdb table keeps only in-frame clones and is missing some. Altogether around 400,000 clones are present, more than 75% being singletons, with the ten largest covering about 2.3%. The sequenced sample was peripheral blood. This chain links TRBV5-1 with TRBJ2-1; 8 bases align to TRBD2. The clonotype comes from a woman in her sixties or seventies with COVID-19, enrolled during active disease. The CDR3 DNA reads as TGCGCCAGCAGCGCGAGCGTAGCGGGGAATCCCTACAATGAGCAGTTCTTC. Translating gives CASSASVAGNPYNEQFF.